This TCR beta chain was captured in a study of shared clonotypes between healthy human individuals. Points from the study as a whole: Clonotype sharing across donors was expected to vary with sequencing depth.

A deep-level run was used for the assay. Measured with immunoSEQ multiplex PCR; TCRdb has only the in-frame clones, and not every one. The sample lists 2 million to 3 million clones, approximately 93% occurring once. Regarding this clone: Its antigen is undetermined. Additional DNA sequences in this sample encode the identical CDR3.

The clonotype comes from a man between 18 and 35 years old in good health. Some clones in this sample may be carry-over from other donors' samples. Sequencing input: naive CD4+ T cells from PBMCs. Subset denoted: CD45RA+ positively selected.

The CDR3 DNA sequence: TGTGCCAGCTCACCACTGGCGGGAGACTACAATGAGCAGTTCTTC. Protein product: CASSPLAGDYNEQFF. This chain uses TRBV18 with TRBJ2-1; 7 nucleotides align to TRBD2. CDR3 size: 15 residues. V shed 1 base, J shed 3 bases, and the junction held 3 bases outside the gene matches. CDR1 and CDR2 (germline): KGHSH, LQKENI.